This TCR beta chain comes out of a study of blood T cell repertoires in COVID-19. Background on the study: The samples span acute and convalescent COVID-19 from the United States, Italy and Spain. T cells, B-cell-depleted T cells, or PBMCs provided the cDNA or gDNA that served as material.

Produced via immunoSEQ multiplex PCR; TCRdb's table is partial and in-frame only. The profile covers fewer than 300,000 clones, with around 82% appearing a single time and approximately 9% taken by the ten largest. V was shortened by 3 bases and J by 3 bases, with 3 bases between the two germline ends. CDR3 length: 11 amino acids. Germline CDR1 is SGHDT and CDR2 is YYEEEE. Sequenced sample: peripheral blood. V and J are TRBV5-6 and TRBJ1-1; D call uncertain. This clonotype was sampled from a woman aged 45-60 years who had recovered from COVID-19. CDR3 nucleotides: TGTGCCAGCAGCTCTTACACTGAAGCTTTCTTT. Its protein product is CASSSYTEAFF.